These 20 T cell receptor beta chains came from one sample sequenced in a study of T cell changes during pregnancy in multiple sclerosis. Using immunoSEQ multiplex PCR, the repertoire was profiled, and TCRdb retains in-frame clones only, with some absent. The sample carries about 84,000 clones, 94% recorded once. This sample comprised peripheral blood, obtained in the third trimester of pregnancy. The receptors were gathered from a female donor with multiple sclerosis, enrolled in a pregnancy study.

The V and J genes are TRBV7-6 and TRBJ1-5; D is ambiguous. The germline gives CDR1 SGHVS, CDR2 FNYEAQ. With 1 base removed from V and 4 bases from J, the gap between germline ends came to 5 bases. The CDR3 contains 13 residues. In DNA form, the CDR3 reads TGTGCCAGCAGCTTAGACTCTAATCAGCCCCAGCATTTT. Residues: CASSLDSNQPQHF.

The chain employs TRBV5-1 and TRBJ2-2; D uncertain. CDR1 is SGHRS, CDR2 YFSETQ, per germline. V dropped 1 base and J dropped 0 bases, with 7 bases sitting between them. This CDR3 is 15 amino acids long. The CDR3 is CASSLNRANTGELFF. The DNA for the CDR3 is TGCGCCAGCAGCTTGAACAGAGCGAACACCGGGGAGCTGTTTTTT.

The chain combines TRBV28 with TRBJ1-5, with D tentatively TRBD1 (5 bases). This CDR3 has 14 residues. The V gene's germline CDR1 is MDHEN and CDR2 SYDVKM. V dropped 5 bases and J dropped 7 bases, with 15 bases sitting between them. The CDR3 is CASSPSGGRQPQHF. CDR3 bases: TGTGCCAGCAGTCCAAGCGGGGGGAGGCAGCCCCAGCATTTT.

This sequence joins TRBV27 and TRBJ1-2, with 7 nucleotides matching TRBD1. CDR3 size: 15 residues. Germline V gene lookup returns CDR1 MNHEY and CDR2 SMNVEV (reference sequence). Losses at the gene ends were 6 bases for V and 2 bases for J; bases not matched to a gene: 9. CDR3: CASSSKLDRNYGYTF. The CDR3 DNA reads as TGTGCCAGCAGCTCCAAATTGGACAGGAACTATGGCTACACCTTC.

The rearrangement uses TRBV21-1 and TRBJ1-2. TRBV21-1 has pseudogene status. The CDR3 extends over 10 amino acids. In DNA, the CDR3 is TGTGCCAGCATTAAAAATGGCTACACCTTC. It translates to CASIKNGYTF.

The chain employs TRBV2 and TRBJ1-4; D uncertain. There are 16 residues in the CDR3. Trimming removed 0 bases from V and 12 bases from J, with 20 bases in between. CDR1 and CDR2 (germline): SNHLY, FYNNEI. The CDR3 region is CASSEAPLWQSNELFF. Written as DNA, the CDR3 is TGTGCCAGCAGTGAAGCCCCCTTGTGGCAGTCGAATGAACTGTTTTTT.

The chain joins TRBV5-1 to TRBJ1-1; no firm D call. Germline V CDR1 and CDR2: SGHRS, YFSETQ. Trimming removed 2 bases from V and 5 bases from J, with 16 bases in between. The length of the CDR3 is 15 residues. The CDR3 coding sequence is TGCGCCAGCAGCTTTTCCGTGGAGGCGGGGACTGAAGCTTTCTTT. Protein product: CASSFSVEAGTEAFF.

This rearrangement joins TRBV5-4 to TRBJ2-7; 8 bases agree with TRBD2. CDR1 is SGHNT and CDR2 is YYREEE in the germline V gene (reference sequence). The CDR3 is made up of 17 amino acids. The V and J ends lost 4 bases and 2 bases, in that order; junction bases with no gene match: 14. The DNA of the CDR3 is TGTGCCAGCAGCCCCGGGGGGGCTCCTCCGAGAACCTACGAGCAGTACTTC. Translating it yields CASSPGGAPPRTYEQYF.

The CDR3 protein is CASSIAGQGSYEQYF. The CDR3 DNA reads TGTGCCAGTAGTATCGCGGGACAGGGGTCCTACGAGCAGTACTTC. The chain employs TRBV19 and TRBJ2-7; 10 bases map to TRBD1. The germline gives CDR1 LNHDA, CDR2 SQIVND (reference sequence). V shed 3 bases and J 1 base; nucleotides not matched to a gene: 3. The CDR3 totals 15 residues.

V is TRBV5-6 and J is TRBJ1-2, with D uncertain. V dropped 0 bases and J dropped 5 bases, with 20 bases sitting between them. The CDR3 is made up of 17 amino acids. The germline V gene encodes CDR1 SGHDT and CDR2 YYEEEE. CDR3 coding DNA: TGTGCCAGCAGCTTGGAGTCGTCCTGGGAGATGGGGTATGGCTACACCTTC. Its protein product is CASSLESSWEMGYGYTF. Drawing the rest from reference TRBV5-6 and TRBJ1-2, the complete variable domain is DAGVTQSPTHLIKTRGQQVTLRCSPKSGHDTVSWYQQALGQGPQFIFQYYEEEERQRGNFPDRFSGHQFPNYSSELNVNALLLGDSALYLCASSLESSWEMGYGYTFGSGTRLTVV.

This rearrangement joins TRBV6-1 to TRBJ2-6; possible D gene TRBD2, 6 bases. The germline CDR1 and CDR2 sequences are MNHNS and SASEGT. The V gene lost 7 bases and the J gene lost 1 base, with 11 bases spanning the gap. The CDR3 sequence is 15 residues long. The CDR3 sequence: CASIGRGSGANVLTF. The CDR3 nucleotides read TGTGCCAGCATCGGGAGAGGTTCTGGGGCCAACGTCCTGACTTTC.

This chain links TRBV11-3 with TRBJ2-1; 8 bases are a match to TRBD2. V gave up 0 bases and J gave up 4 bases; unmatched junction bases: 2. Germline loops: CDR1 SGHNT, CDR2 YENEEA. The CDR3 sequence is 15 residues long. In DNA form, the CDR3 reads TGTGCCAGCAGCTTAGATCGGGGGGGATACAATGAGCAGTTCTTC. This encodes CASSLDRGGYNEQFF.

The chain has TRBV6-7 and TRBJ2-7; D is perhaps TRBD1 (5 bases). Being an ORF, TRBV6-7 has a function that is uncertain. The CDR3 contains 16 residues. V was cut by 4 bases and J by 3 bases, with 19 bases left in between. CDR3 sequence (DNA): TGTGCCAGCAGTTCAGACGCAGGGTTACCCATCTACGAGCAGTACTTC. Protein: CASSSDAGLPIYEQYF.

V is TRBV7-3 and J is TRBJ1-2; D is perhaps TRBD1 (6 bases). Trimming removed 8 bases from V and 7 bases from J, with 14 bases in between. The germline V gene has CDR1 SGHTA and CDR2 FQGTGA. The CDR3 contains 12 residues. The CDR3 is CASGEQGFGYTF. In DNA form, the CDR3 reads TGTGCCAGCGGGGAACAGGGATTTGGCTACACCTTC.

This rearrangement joins TRBV11-2 to TRBJ1-1, with TRBD1 as a possible D gene (5 bases). V was clipped by 4 bases and J by 10 bases, with 16 bases between them. The V gene's germline CDR1 is SGHAT and CDR2 FQNNGV. CDR3 length: 13 amino acids. The CDR3 DNA follows: TGTGCCAGCAGCTGGGGGGACGGGACGGGAGCTTTCTTT. This codes for CASSWGDGTGAFF.

V is TRBV10-3 and J is TRBJ2-1; a possible D gene is TRBD1 (5 bases). V gave up 6 bases and J gave up 0 bases, with 12 bases separating them. CDR1 and CDR2 (germline): ENHRY, SYGVKD. This CDR3 region has 15 residues. Here the CDR3 reads CAIREQVSSYNEQFF. The DNA of the CDR3 is TGTGCCATCAGGGAACAGGTGAGCTCCTACAATGAGCAGTTCTTC.

The V call is TRBV10-3, the J call TRBJ1-6, with D hard to call. Germline loops: CDR1 ENHRY, CDR2 SYGVKD. The CDR3 contains 15 residues. The ends were cut back, 4 bases at V and 10 bases at J, with 17 bases in the middle. CDR3 in amino acids: CAISGVGSLGSPLHF. The CDR3, as DNA: TGTGCCATCAGTGGCGTGGGCTCCCTGGGCTCACCCCTCCACTTT.

In this sample, this clone turned up once. This chain connects TRBV23-1 to TRBJ2-7, with 8 bases fitting TRBD2. TRBV23-1 is designated an ORF whose function remains uncertain. J gave up 3 bases and V 7 bases, and 23 bases lay outside the gene matches. This CDR3 region has 19 residues. CDR3 nucleotides: TGCGCCAGCACTCGGAGGTCAGGGCGAACTAGCGGTCTAGTCTACGAGCAGTACTTC. This translates into CASTRRSGRTSGLVYEQYF.

This sequence joins TRBV7-2 and TRBJ1-3; a weak D match, TRBD1 (5 bases). Germline values: CDR1 SGHTA, CDR2 FQGNSA. V gave up 2 bases and J gave up 2 bases, with 16 bases separating them. The CDR3 covers 17 residues. Written as DNA, the CDR3 is TGTGCCAGCAGCTTACCCGTGGCCAGGGCGACTGGAAACACCATATATTTT. Translation: CASSLPVARATGNTIYF.

CDR3 sequence reads: CASSPGQGDYEQYF. CDR3 nucleotide sequence: TGTGCCAGTAGCCCGGGACAGGGGGACTACGAGCAGTACTTC. The chain links TRBV19 to TRBJ2-7, with TRBD1 matching over 11 bases. The CDR3 is 14 amino acids. CDR1 and CDR2 (germline): LNHDA, SQIVND (reference sequence). The trim removed 6 bases at V and 3 bases at J, leaving 4 bases unmatched.